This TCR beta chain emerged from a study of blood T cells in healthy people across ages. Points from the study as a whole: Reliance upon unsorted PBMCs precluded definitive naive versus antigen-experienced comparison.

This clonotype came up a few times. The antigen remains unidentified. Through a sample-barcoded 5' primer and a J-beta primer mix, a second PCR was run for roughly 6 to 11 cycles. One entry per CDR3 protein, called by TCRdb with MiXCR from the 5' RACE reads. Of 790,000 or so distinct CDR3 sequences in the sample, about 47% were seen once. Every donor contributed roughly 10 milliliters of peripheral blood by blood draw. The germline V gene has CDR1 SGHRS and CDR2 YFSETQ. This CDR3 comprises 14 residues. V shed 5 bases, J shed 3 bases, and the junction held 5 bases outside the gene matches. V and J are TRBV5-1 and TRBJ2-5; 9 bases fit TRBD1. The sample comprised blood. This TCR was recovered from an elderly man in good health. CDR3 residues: CASRGDRAKETQYF. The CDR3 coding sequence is TGCGCCAGCAGGGGGGACAGGGCAAAAGAGACCCAGTACTTC.